This T cell receptor (beta chain) was captured in a study of shared clonotypes between healthy human individuals. Germline V gene data show CDR1 as SGHRS and CDR2 as YFSETQ. Deletions cut 0 bases from V and 0 bases from J, with 9 bases between. The length of the CDR3 is 15 residues. In the original workflow: ImmunoSEQ only sent back junction sequences with no quality scores, so filtering was done differently. Assay: immunoSEQ multiplex PCR; the TCRdb copy retains only in-frame clones and omits some. V, J and clone size are taken as reported in that table, and D and trimming were inferred from the DNA itself. The data contain roughly 500,000 clones, around 79% of them singletons. Healthy adults negative for HIV, lacking recent acute infections or vaccinations, served as donors.

The TCR originated in a woman between 35 and 50 years old in good health. Some clones in this sample may be carry-over from other donors' samples. The source material was PBMCs. The V gene is TRBV5-1, the J gene TRBJ1-2, with TRBD1 as a possible D gene (5 bases). CDR3 bases: TGCGCCAGCAGCTTGGTGGGGGGAGCTAACTATGGCTACACCTTC. Translation: CASSLVGGANYGYTF.